The TCR beta chain under discussion was sequenced for a study of control samples from healthy donors and cancer patients. Germline assignment: CDR1 SGHVS and CDR2 FNYEAQ. The CDR3 is 13 residues long. V gave up 0 bases and J gave up 5 bases, with 7 bases separating them. TCRdb's copy holds only in-frame clones and misses some; the assay was immunoSEQ multiplex PCR. The top ten hold roughly 1.7% of the sample, which has about 150,000 clones, around 90% seen once. The specimen sequenced was blood. The rearrangement joins TRBV7-6 to TRBJ2-5; D gene uncertain. The source is a young man in good health. CDR3 nucleotides: TGTGCCAGCAGCTTAGCTCCTTGGGAGACCCAGTACTTC. This gives the protein CASSLAPWETQYF.